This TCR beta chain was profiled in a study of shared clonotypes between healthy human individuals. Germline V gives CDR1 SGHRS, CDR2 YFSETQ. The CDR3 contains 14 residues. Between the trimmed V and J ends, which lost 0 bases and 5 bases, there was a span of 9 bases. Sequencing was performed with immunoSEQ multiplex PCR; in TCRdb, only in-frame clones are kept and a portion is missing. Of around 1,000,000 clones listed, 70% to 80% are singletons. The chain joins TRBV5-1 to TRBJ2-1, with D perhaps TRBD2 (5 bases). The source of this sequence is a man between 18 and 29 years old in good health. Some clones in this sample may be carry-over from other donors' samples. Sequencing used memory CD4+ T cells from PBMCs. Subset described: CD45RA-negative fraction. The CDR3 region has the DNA TGCGCCAGCAGCTTGGCTAGCCAGGACAATGAGCAGTTCTTC. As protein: CASSLASQDNEQFF.